This record covers a single T cell receptor (beta chain). The CDR3 runs to 15 residues. Trimming took 3 bases from V and 0 from J; bases not matched to a gene: 4. CDR1 and CDR2 (germline): SQVTM, ANQGSEA. The data originate from a study of T cell responses to AZD1222 COVID-19 vaccine. Data came from immunoSEQ multiplex PCR; TCRdb stores just in-frame clones and leaves some out. Here the sample spans 140,000 to 150,000 clones, approximately 85% being singletons. The sequencing used peripheral blood, collected on day 0 of AZD1222 vaccination. The chain recombines TRBV29-1 with TRBJ2-2, with 7 nucleotides matching TRBD1. The TCR comes from an adult in good health. The CDR3 DNA reads as TGCAGCGTTGATTGGCAGGGGGCGAACACCGGGGAGCTGTTTTTT. Protein sequence: CSVDWQGANTGELFF.